The 28 T cell receptor beta chains given below trace back to one sample, sequenced in a study of T-cell memory formation after mild COVID-19. TCRdb fed the 5' RACE reads into MiXCR, producing one record per CDR3 protein. Here the sample spans about 560,000 distinct CDR3 sequences, roughly a fifth being singletons. Sequencing was performed on PBMCs or a T cell subset sorted from them (not recorded which). The receptors derive from an adult woman who had mild COVID-19 (a few samples of this study predate the infection). Cell type and time point are not known.

This clonotype occurred a few times. The V and J genes are TRBV24-1 and TRBJ1-1; the D gene is possibly TRBD1 (5 bases). The CDR3 spans 15 residues. V lost 4 bases and J lost 3, with 14 bases in between. CDR1 and CDR2 (germline): KGHDR, SFDVKD. This CDR3 is CATSEGGRPDTEAFF. In nucleotides, the CDR3 is TGTGCCACCAGTGAGGGGGGGAGGCCAGACACTGAAGCTTTCTTT.

The V gene is TRBV3-1, the J gene TRBJ1-1, with D unresolved. Trimming took off 3 bases at V and 8 bases at J, with 7 bases between the two ends. The CDR3 is 11 residues long. CDR1 and CDR2 (germline): LGHDT, YNNKEL (reference sequence). The CDR3 reads CASSHQTEAFF. The CDR3, as DNA: TGTGCCAGCAGCCACCAAACAGAAGCTTTCTTT.

This chain uses TRBV11-3 with TRBJ1-1, with a possible D match to TRBD1 (6 bases). The V end was cut by 7 bases, the J end by 6 bases, with 18 bases between. Germline CDR1 reads SGHNT; CDR2 reads YENEEA. The CDR3 has 14 residues. Here the CDR3 reads CASTKFSGVAEAFF. DNA of the CDR3: TGTGCCAGCACTAAATTTTCAGGGGTGGCTGAAGCTTTCTTT. The full variable domain, its missing parts supplied by reference TRBV11-3 and TRBJ1-1, is EAGVVQSPRYKIIEKKQPVAFWCNPISGHNTLYWYLQNLGQGPELLIRYENEEAVDDSQLPKDRFSAERLKGVDSTLKIQPAELGDSAVYLCASTKFSGVAEAFFGQGTRLTVV.

The chain employs TRBV5-4 and TRBJ1-5, with D uncertain. This CDR3 contains 16 residues. Trimming removed 4 bases from V and 0 bases from J, with 14 bases in between. Germline V gene data show CDR1 as SGHNT and CDR2 as YYREEE (reference sequence). This CDR3 is CASSVTPEFSNQPQHF. CDR3 DNA: TGTGCCAGCAGCGTAACGCCGGAGTTTAGCAATCAGCCCCAGCATTTT.

This clonotype appeared a few times. The gene calls are TRBV12-3 or TRBV12-4 and TRBJ2-7, with a possible D match to TRBD2 (6 bases). The length of the CDR3 is 14 residues. V shed 3 bases and J shed 4 bases, with 13 bases lying between them. The CDR3 loop reads CASSFGGDPYEQYF. DNA for the CDR3: TGTGCCAGCAGTTTTGGAGGGGACCCTTACGAGCAGTACTTC.

This clonotype was observed once. This chain uses TRBV7-2 with TRBJ2-5, with a weak D call TRBD1 (6 bases). Looked up from germline, CDR1 is SGHTA and CDR2 is FQGNSA. The CDR3 covers 15 residues. Trimming shortened V by 5 bases and J by 4 bases, and 17 bases separated the two germline ends. CDR3 DNA: TGTGCCAGCAGCGCAACAGGGCCCCTCGGAGAGACCCAGTACTTC. Protein: CASSATGPLGETQYF.

CDR3 sequence: CASSPGGDRASTF. CDR3 bases: TGTGCCAGCAGTCCTGGGGGCGACCGTGCAAGCACCTTC. J is TRBJ1-2 and V is TRBV12-3 or TRBV12-4; TRBD1 might be the D (6 bases). CDR3 length equals 13 residues. V lost 5 bases to trimming and J lost 13 bases, with 20 bases between them.

This clonotype was observed a handful of times. The chain uses TRBV4-1 and TRBJ1-1; D unclear. Looked up from germline, CDR1 is MGHRA and CDR2 is YSYEKL. The CDR3 contains 13 residues. V lost 2 bases and J 5 bases, leaving 9 bases between the germline ends. The CDR3 DNA reads TGCGCCAGCAGCCAACGCGGGCAGACTGAAGCTTTCTTT. Translating gives CASSQRGQTEAFF.

The CDR3 region has the DNA TGTGCCAGCGGACAGATACTAGCGGGGTACACAGATACGCAGTATTTT. Encoded protein: CASGQILAGYTDTQYF. The chain uses TRBV12-3 or TRBV12-4 and TRBJ2-3, with 10 bases identical to TRBD2. The CDR3 is 16 amino acids. Germline trimming cut 8 bases from V and 2 bases from J; bases unmatched to any gene: 10.

This clonotype was observed a handful of times. The chain links TRBV7-2 to TRBJ1-2, with 12 bases lining up with TRBD1. The CDR3 runs to 16 residues. The junction had 10 bases not matched to a gene; V was cut back by 5 bases and J by 6 bases. In germline, CDR1 is SGHTA, CDR2 FQGNSA. The CDR3 nucleotides read TGTGCCAGCAGCCTTTTAGGGACAGGGGGCCTAGATGGCTACACCTTC. This encodes CASSLLGTGGLDGYTF.

This clonotype was seen a few times. This chain uses TRBV27 with TRBJ1-2; 9 bases map to TRBD1. J lost 8 bases, V lost 6 bases, and 13 bases had no gene match. Looked up from germline, CDR1 is MNHEY and CDR2 is SMNVEV (reference sequence). The CDR3 consists of 15 residues. The CDR3 DNA follows: TGTGCCAGCAGACCTACAGGGGGCGCTTTTGAAGGCTACACCTTC. Translation: CASRPTGGAFEGYTF.

Only one count was recorded for this clonotype. This CDR3 reads CASSLRDKEAFF. The CDR3, as DNA: TGTGCCAGCAGCCTCCGGGACAAAGAAGCTTTCTTT. J is TRBJ1-1 and V is TRBV7-9; a weak D match, TRBD1 (6 bases). The length of the CDR3 is 12 residues. Trimming cost V 5 bases and J 8 bases, with 12 bases left between them. Germline CDR1 reads SEHNR; CDR2 reads FQNEAQ (reference sequence).

The CDR3 region has the DNA TGTGCCATCAGTGACCGGACAGCCACCTACGAGCAGTACTTC. It specifies CAISDRTATYEQYF. V is TRBV10-3 and J is TRBJ2-7, with TRBD1 as a possible D gene (6 bases). The CDR3 is made up of 14 amino acids. CDR1 and CDR2 (germline): ENHRY, SYGVKD. V gave up 3 bases and J gave up 2 bases, with 11 bases separating them.

The gene calls are TRBV7-6 and TRBJ2-3, with 12 bases fitting TRBD2. This CDR3 contains 15 residues. Germline V gene lookup returns CDR1 SGHVS and CDR2 FNYEAQ. V shed 2 bases, J shed 4 bases, and the junction held 1 base outside the gene matches. CDR3: CASSLRLAGADTQYF. CDR3 in DNA: TGTGCCAGCAGCTTAAGACTAGCGGGGGCAGATACGCAGTATTTT.

This chain uses TRBV3-1 with TRBJ2-2, with D possibly being TRBD2 (6 bases). This CDR3 is built from 15 residues. Trimming took 4 bases from V and 4 from J, leaving 13 bases between them. The V gene's germline CDR1 is LGHDT and CDR2 YNNKEL (reference sequence). CDR3 nucleotide sequence: TGTGCCAGCAGCCTTGCGGGATTAGTCACCGGGGAGCTGTTTTTT. Its protein is CASSLAGLVTGELFF.

The chain employs TRBV15 and TRBJ2-7; TRBD2 matches at 11 bases. The germline V gene encodes CDR1 LNHNV and CDR2 YYDKDF (reference sequence). The CDR3 extends over 15 amino acids. With V trimmed by 3 bases and J by 2 bases, 3 bases remained unmatched. CDR3 residues: CATSRETSGTYEQYF. Here the CDR3 DNA reads TGTGCCACCAGCAGGGAGACTAGCGGGACCTACGAGCAGTACTTC. Drawing the rest from reference TRBV15 and TRBJ2-7, the complete variable domain is DAMVIQNPRYQVTQFGKPVTLSCSQTLNHNVMYWYQQKSSQAPKLLFHYYDKDFNNEADTPDNFQSRRPNTSFCFLDIRSPGLGDTAMYLCATSRETSGTYEQYFGPGTRLTVT.

This clonotype was seen a few times. The chain joins TRBV6-5 to TRBJ1-1; 9 bases fit TRBD1. The CDR3 has 14 amino acids. Germline values: CDR1 MNHEY, CDR2 SVGAGI. The J segment lost 4 bases and the V segment lost 5 bases, leaving 5 bases of the junction unmatched. The CDR3 region has the DNA TGTGCCAGCAGTAACAGGGGGCGATTCACTGAAGCTTTCTTT. This translates into CASSNRGRFTEAFF.

This clonotype was counted a few times. This rearrangement joins TRBV7-9 to TRBJ2-5; TRBD2 aligns across 9 bases. The CDR3 has 16 residues. The V and J ends lost 8 bases and 2 bases, in that order; junction bases with no gene match: 12. CDR1 and CDR2 (germline): SEHNR, FQNEAQ (reference sequence). The CDR3, as DNA: TGTGCCAGCGCCGACCGGCGGGGGGGGTGGCAAGAGACCCAGTACTTC. Amino acid sequence: CASADRRGGWQETQYF.

V gene TRBV20-1 combines with J gene TRBJ2-7, with D perhaps TRBD1 (6 bases). There are 12 residues in the CDR3. CDR1 is DFQATT, CDR2 SNEGSKA, per germline (reference sequence). V lost 4 bases to trimming and J lost 6 bases, with 13 bases between them. The CDR3: CSAIVQGVEQYF. The DNA of the CDR3 is TGCAGTGCTATCGTACAGGGCGTCGAGCAGTACTTC.

As for this clonotype: This may stem from a read error, because a much larger clone lies one nucleotide away. The rearrangement links TRBV12-3 or TRBV12-4 to TRBJ1-1, with a weak D call TRBD1 (5 bases). The V end lost 7 bases, the J end lost 1 base, and 13 bases lay between the germline ends. The CDR3 totals 14 residues. The CDR3: CASTPGGTNTEAFF. The DNA of the CDR3 is TGTGCCAGCACCCCGGGGGGGACGAACACTGAAGCTTTCTTT.

This clonotype has just one count. The gene calls are TRBV19 and TRBJ1-5, with D maybe TRBD1 (6 bases). V lost 6 bases and J lost 6, with 15 bases in between. CDR1 and CDR2 (germline): LNHDA, SQIVND (reference sequence). CDR3 length: 14 amino acids. In DNA form, the CDR3 reads TGTGCCAGTAGCAGGGGAGGGACAAGTCAGCCCCAGCATTTT. Translation: CASSRGGTSQPQHF.

The genes are TRBV6-2 or TRBV6-3 and TRBJ2-1; possibly TRBD1 or TRBD2 for D (6 bases each). Trimming took off 7 bases at V and 7 bases at J, with 20 bases between the two ends. CDR1 and CDR2 (germline): MNHEY, SVGEGT. The CDR3 covers 15 residues. CDR3 in DNA: TGTGCCAGCACTCCGGGTCAGGGGAGGAATAATGAGCAGTTCTTC. As protein: CASTPGQGRNNEQFF.

This clonotype occurred many times. The CDR3 loop is CATSDLDGGYQETQYF. The DNA of the CDR3 is TGTGCCACCAGTGATTTGGACGGGGGTTACCAAGAGACCCAGTACTTC. The chain is built from TRBV24-1 and TRBJ2-5, with D perhaps TRBD2 (6 bases). Germline V gene data show CDR1 as KGHDR and CDR2 as SFDVKD. V was clipped by 0 bases and J by 0 bases, with 10 bases between them. The CDR3 loop spans 16 amino acids.

A few counts support this clonotype. The chain uses TRBV2 and TRBJ2-7, with a tentative D call TRBD1 (6 bases). Trimming took 8 bases from V and 6 from J, leaving 14 bases between them. This CDR3 has 12 amino acids. The V gene's germline CDR1 is SNHLY and CDR2 FYNNEI. The CDR3 nucleotides read TGTGCCAGCGCACGGGACATCTCCGAGCAGTACTTC. It is translated as CASARDISEQYF.

The V call is TRBV7-2, the J call TRBJ2-3; 14 bases are a match to TRBD2. The length of the CDR3 is 18 residues. V trimming: 3 bases; J trimming: 4 bases; junction bases outside the gene matches: 9. Germline CDR1 reads SGHTA; CDR2 reads FQGNSA. The CDR3 loop reads CASSFMTSGRAVADTQYF. In DNA, the CDR3 is TGTGCCAGCAGCTTTATGACTAGCGGGAGGGCCGTTGCAGATACGCAGTATTTT.

This rearrangement joins TRBV29-1 to TRBJ2-7, with D possibly matching TRBD1 (5 bases). The V and J ends lost 7 bases and 3 bases respectively, with 22 bases between them. This CDR3 contains 15 residues. CDR1 is SQVTM and CDR2 is ANQGSEA in the germline V gene. The CDR3 here is CSALVQGIVSYEQYF. CDR3 sequence (DNA): TGCAGCGCCCTGGTGCAGGGAATCGTCAGCTACGAGCAGTACTTC.

The V gene is TRBV12-3 or TRBV12-4, the J gene TRBJ1-4; D gene unclear. V lost 6 bases and J lost 4, with 21 bases in between. The CDR3 has 17 amino acids. The DNA for the CDR3 is TGTGCCAGCAGGGACCTGGACGGAGGATCCTTTAATGAAAAACTGTTTTTT. It encodes CASRDLDGGSFNEKLFF.

This clonotype was picked up a small number of times. The chain links TRBV5-5 to TRBJ2-1; D is undetermined. This CDR3 has 14 amino acids. Germline loops: CDR1 SGHKS, CDR2 YYEKEE (reference sequence). V was trimmed by 1 base and J by 2 bases, leaving 7 bases between them. CDR3 bases: TGTGCCAGCAGCTTGCGTCACACCTACAATGAGCAGTTCTTC. This gives the protein CASSLRHTYNEQFF.